Presented here are 3 T cell receptor beta chains from one specimen sequenced in a study of naive and memory T cell subsets. General study findings and limits: Naive repertoires, especially CD8, held a few larger clonotypes, possibly memory cells re-expressing CD45RA.

These receptors' antigens are unknown. The beta constant-region primer was an equimolar mix of two oligonucleotides covering TRBC1 and TRBC2. Ligated cDNA was amplified by four rounds of PCR with nested alpha and beta constant-region primers and SP2. TCRdb re-derived calls from the UMI-ligation and nested PCR reads in MiXCR, one entry per CDR3 protein. Here the sample spans approximately 140,000 distinct CDR3 sequences, 22% being singletons. Sequences were obtained from naive CD4+ T cells from blood. Source of these receptors: a human donor in good health.

This clonotype was picked up a small number of times. The J gene is TRBJ1-5, the V gene TRBV6-6, with 10 bases that match TRBD1. CDR1 is MNHNY and CDR2 is SVGAGI in the germline V gene (reference sequence). After removal of 5 bases from V and 7 bases from J, the junction contained 8 bases not matched to a gene. The CDR3 sequence is 15 residues long. CDR3 coding DNA: TGTGCCAGCAGTCGACAGGGGGCATCGGGGCAGCCCCAGCATTTT. Amino acid sequence: CASSRQGASGQPQHF.

The V gene is TRBV5-1, the J gene TRBJ2-3, with D perhaps TRBD2 (5 bases). CDR3 length: 13 residues. CDR1 SGHRS and CDR2 YFSETQ come from the germline V gene. Trimming cost V 4 bases and J 2 bases, with 8 bases left between them. The CDR3 spells CASSPGNTDTQYF. The CDR3 bases are TGCGCCAGCAGCCCCGGGAACACAGATACGCAGTATTTT.

This clonotype was counted between two and nine times. Its ends do not fully match the called genes, so a read error is possible. V usage is TRBV7-7 and J usage is TRBJ2-1; 9 bases fit TRBD2. Per germline, CDR1 SSHAT and CDR2 FNYEAQ (reference sequence). CDR3 length equals 17 residues. The CDR3 DNA is TGTGCTAGCAGCTTAGGATTAGCGGGAGCTCGCAACAATGAGCAGTTCTTC. This codes for CASSLGLAGARNNEQFF.